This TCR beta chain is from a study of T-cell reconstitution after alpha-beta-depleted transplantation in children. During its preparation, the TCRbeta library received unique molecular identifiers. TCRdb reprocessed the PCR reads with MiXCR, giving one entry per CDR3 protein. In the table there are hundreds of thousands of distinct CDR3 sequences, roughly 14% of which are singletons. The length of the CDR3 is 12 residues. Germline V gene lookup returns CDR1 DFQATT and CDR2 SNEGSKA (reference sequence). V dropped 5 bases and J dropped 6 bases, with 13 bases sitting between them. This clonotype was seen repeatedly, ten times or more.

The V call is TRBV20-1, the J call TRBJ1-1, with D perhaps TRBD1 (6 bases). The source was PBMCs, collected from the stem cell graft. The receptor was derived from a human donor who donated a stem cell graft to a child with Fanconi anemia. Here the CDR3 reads CSAVRGVPEAFF. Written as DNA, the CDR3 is TGCAGTGCTGTCAGGGGAGTCCCTGAAGCTTTCTTT.